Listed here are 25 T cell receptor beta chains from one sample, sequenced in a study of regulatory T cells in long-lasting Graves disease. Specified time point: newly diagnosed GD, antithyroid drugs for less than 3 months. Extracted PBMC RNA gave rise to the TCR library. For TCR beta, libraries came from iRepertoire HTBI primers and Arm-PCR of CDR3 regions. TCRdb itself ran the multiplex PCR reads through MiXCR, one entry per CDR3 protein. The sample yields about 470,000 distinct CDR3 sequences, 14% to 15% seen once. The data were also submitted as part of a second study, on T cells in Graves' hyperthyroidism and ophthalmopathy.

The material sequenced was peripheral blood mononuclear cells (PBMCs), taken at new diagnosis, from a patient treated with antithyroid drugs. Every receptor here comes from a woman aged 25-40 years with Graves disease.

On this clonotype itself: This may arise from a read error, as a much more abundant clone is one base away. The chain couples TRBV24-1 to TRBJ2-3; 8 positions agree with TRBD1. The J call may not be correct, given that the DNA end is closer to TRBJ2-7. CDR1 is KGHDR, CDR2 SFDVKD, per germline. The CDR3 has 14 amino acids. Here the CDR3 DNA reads TGTGCCGCCAGTGACGGAGGACAGGGCTACGAGCAGTACTTC. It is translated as CAASDGGQGYEQYF.

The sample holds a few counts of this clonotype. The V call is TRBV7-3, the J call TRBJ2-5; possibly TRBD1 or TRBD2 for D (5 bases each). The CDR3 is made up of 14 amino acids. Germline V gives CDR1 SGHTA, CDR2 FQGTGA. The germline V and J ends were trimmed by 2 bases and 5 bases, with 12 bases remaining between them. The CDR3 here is CASSLWGEGETQYF. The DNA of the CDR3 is TGTGCCAGCAGCTTATGGGGAGAGGGGGAGACCCAGTACTTC.

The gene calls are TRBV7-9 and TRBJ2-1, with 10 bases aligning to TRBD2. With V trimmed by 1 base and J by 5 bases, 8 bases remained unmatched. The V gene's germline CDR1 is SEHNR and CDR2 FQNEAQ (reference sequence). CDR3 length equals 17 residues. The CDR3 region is CASSLETIAGGHNEQFF. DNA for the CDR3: TGTGCCAGCAGCTTAGAAACAATAGCGGGAGGCCACAATGAGCAGTTCTTC.

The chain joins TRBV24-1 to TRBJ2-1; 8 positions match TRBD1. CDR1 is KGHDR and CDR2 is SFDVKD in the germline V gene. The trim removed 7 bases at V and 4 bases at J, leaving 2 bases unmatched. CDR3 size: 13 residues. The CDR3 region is CATRDREYNEQFF. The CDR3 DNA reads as TGTGCCACCAGGGACAGGGAGTACAATGAGCAGTTCTTC.

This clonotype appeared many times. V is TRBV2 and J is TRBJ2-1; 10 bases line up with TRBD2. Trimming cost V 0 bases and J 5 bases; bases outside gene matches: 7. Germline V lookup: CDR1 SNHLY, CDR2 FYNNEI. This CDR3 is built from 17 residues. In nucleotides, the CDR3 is TGTGCCAGCAGTGAAGCCCTAGCGGGAGAGGGGGACAATGAGCAGTTCTTC. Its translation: CASSEALAGEGDNEQFF.

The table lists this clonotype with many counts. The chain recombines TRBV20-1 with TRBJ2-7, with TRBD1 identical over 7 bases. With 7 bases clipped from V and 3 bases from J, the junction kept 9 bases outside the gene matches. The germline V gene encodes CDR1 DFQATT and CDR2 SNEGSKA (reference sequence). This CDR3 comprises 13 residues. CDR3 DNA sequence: TGCAGTGTCAGGGGGTCTCTCGGCTACGAGCAGTACTTC. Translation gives CSVRGSLGYEQYF.

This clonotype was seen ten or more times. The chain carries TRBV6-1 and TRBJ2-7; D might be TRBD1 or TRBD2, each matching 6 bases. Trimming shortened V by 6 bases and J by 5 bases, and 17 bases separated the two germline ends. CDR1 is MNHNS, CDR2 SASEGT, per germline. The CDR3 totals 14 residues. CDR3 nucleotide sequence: TGTGCCAGCAGGCGGGACACCCACCCCCACGAGCAGTACTTC. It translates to CASRRDTHPHEQYF.

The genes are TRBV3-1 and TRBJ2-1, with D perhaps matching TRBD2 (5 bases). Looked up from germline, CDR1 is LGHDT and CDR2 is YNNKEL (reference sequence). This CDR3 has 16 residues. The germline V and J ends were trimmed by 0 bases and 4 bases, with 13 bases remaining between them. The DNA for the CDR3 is TGTGCCAGCAGCCAAGAGGCCTCCCGAGGGTACAATGAGCAGTTCTTC. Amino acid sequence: CASSQEASRGYNEQFF.

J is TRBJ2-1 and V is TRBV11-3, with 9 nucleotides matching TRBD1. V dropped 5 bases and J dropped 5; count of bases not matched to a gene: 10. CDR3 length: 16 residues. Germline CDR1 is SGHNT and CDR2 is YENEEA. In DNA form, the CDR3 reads TGTGCCAGCAGCGCGAGGGACAGGGTTCCCAACAATGAGCAGTTCTTC. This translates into CASSARDRVPNNEQFF.

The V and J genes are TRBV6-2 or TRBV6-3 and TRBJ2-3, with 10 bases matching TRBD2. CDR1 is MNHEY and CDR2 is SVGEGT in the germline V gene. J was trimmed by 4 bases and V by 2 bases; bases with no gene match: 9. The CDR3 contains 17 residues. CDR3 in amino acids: CASSYRLAGAESDTQYF. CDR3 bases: TGTGCCAGCAGTTACCGGCTAGCGGGGGCTGAGTCAGATACGCAGTATTTT.

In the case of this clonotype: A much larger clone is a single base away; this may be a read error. CDR3 DNA: TGCGCCAGCAGATTTCAGAGCTCCTACGGGCAGTACTTC. Translated, it gives CASRFQSSYGQYF. This chain connects TRBV5-1 to TRBJ2-7; D not certain. The germline CDR1 and CDR2 sequences are SGHRS and YFSETQ. This CDR3 contains 13 residues.

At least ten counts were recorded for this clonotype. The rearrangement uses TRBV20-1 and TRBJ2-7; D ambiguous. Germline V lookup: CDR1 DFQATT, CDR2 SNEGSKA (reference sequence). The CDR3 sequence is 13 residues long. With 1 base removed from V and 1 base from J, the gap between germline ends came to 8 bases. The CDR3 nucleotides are TGCAGTGCTAGAGGTGGGATGTCCTACGAGCAGTACTTC. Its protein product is CSARGGMSYEQYF.

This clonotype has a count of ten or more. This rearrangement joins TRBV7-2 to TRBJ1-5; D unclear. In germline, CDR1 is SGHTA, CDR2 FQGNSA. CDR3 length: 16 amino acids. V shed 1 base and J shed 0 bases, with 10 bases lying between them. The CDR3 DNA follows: TGTGCCAGCAGCTTAGTGGGCAGCTTTAGCAATCAGCCCCAGCATTTT. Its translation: CASSLVGSFSNQPQHF. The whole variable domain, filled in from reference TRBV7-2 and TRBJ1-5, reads GAGVSQSPSNKVTEKGKDVELRCDPISGHTALYWYRQSLGQGLEFLIYFQGNSAPDKSGLPSDRFSAERTGGSVSTLTIQRTQQEDSAVYLCASSLVGSFSNQPQHFGDGTRLSIL.

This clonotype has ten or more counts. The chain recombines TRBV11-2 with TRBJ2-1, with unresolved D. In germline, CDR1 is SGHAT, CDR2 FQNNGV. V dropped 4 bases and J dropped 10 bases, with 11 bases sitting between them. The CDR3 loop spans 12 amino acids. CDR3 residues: CASSSAGTEQFF. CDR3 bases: TGTGCCAGCAGCTCCGCTGGAACAGAGCAGTTCTTC.

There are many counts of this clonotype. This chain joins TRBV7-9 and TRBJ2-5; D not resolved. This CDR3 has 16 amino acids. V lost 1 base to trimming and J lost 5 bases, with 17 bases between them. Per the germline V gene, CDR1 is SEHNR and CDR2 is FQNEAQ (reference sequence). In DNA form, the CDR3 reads TGTGCCAGCAGCTTAGGCGATGGCAGGTCGAGGGAGACCCAGTACTTC. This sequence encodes CASSLGDGRSRETQYF.

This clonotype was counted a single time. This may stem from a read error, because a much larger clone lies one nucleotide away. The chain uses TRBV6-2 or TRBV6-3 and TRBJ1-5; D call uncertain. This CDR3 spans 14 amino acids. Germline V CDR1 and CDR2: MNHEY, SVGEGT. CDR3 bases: TGTACCAGCACAAGCATGTATAGCAATCAGCCCCAGCATTTT. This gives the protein CTSTSMYSNQPQHF.

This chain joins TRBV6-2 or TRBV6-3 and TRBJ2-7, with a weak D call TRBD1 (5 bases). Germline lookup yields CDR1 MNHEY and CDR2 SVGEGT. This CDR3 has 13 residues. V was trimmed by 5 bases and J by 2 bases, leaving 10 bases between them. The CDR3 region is CASSEGAPYEQYF. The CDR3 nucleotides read TGTGCCAGCAGTGAAGGGGCCCCCTACGAGCAGTACTTC.

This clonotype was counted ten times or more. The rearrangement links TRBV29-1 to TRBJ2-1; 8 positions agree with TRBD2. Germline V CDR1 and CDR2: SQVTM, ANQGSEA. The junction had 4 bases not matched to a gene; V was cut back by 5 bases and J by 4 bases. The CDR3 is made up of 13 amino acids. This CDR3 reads CSVSGSGYNEQFF. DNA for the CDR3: TGCAGCGTTAGCGGGAGTGGTTACAATGAGCAGTTCTTC.

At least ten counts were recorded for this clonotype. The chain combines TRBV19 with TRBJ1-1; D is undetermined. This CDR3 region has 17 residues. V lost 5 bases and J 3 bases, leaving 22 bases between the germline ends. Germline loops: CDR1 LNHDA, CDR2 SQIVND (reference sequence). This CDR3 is CASSDWSVYKGHTEAFF. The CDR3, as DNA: TGTGCCAGTAGTGATTGGTCGGTGTACAAAGGCCACACTGAAGCTTTCTTT.

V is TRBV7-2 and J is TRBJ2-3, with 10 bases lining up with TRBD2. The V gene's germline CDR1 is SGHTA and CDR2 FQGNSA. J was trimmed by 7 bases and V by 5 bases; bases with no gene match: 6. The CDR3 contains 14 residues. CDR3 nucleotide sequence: TGTGCCAGCAGCCAGCGGGAGGGCCCCCATACGCAGTATTTT. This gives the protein CASSQREGPHTQYF.

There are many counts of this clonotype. Here the CDR3 reads CASSRGGTGELFF. As DNA, the CDR3 is TGTGCCAGCAGCAGAGGGGGCACCGGGGAGCTGTTTTTT. This chain links TRBV7-9 with TRBJ2-2; D might be TRBD1 (6 bases). CDR1 and CDR2 (germline): SEHNR, FQNEAQ (reference sequence). V was cut by 5 bases and J by 4 bases, with 8 bases left in between. This CDR3 spans 13 amino acids.

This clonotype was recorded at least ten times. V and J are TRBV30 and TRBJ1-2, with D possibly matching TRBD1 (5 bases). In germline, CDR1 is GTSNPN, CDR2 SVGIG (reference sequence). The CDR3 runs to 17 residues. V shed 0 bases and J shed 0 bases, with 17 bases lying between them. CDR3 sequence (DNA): TGTGCCTGGAGTGTAGGCGGGACCGCCGGATCTAACTATGGCTACACCTTC. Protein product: CAWSVGGTAGSNYGYTF.

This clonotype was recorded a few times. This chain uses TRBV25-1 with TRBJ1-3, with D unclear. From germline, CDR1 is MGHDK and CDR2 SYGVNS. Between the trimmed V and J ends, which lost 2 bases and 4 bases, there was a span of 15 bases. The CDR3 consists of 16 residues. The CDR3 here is CASSETSGGHGNTIYF. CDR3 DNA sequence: TGTGCCAGCAGTGAAACTTCTGGAGGGCACGGAAACACCATATATTTT. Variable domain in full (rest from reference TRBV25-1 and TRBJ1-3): EADIYQTPRYLVIGTGKKITLECSQTMGHDKMYWYQQDPGMELHLIHYSYGVNSTEKGDLSSESTVSRIRTEHFPLTLESARPSHTSQYLCASSETSGGHGNTIYFGEGSWLTVV.

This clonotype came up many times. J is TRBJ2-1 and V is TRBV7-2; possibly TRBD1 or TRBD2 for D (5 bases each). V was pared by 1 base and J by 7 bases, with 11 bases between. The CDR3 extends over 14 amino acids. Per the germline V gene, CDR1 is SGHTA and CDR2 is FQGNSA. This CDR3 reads CASSLVVEGNEQFF. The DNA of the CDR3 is TGTGCCAGCAGCTTAGTAGTCGAGGGGAATGAGCAGTTCTTC.

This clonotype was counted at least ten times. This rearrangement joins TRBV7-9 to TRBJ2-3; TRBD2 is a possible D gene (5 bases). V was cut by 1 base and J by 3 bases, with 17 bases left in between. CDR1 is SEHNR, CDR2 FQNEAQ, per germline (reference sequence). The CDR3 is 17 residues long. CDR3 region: CASSLGASLRVTDTQYF. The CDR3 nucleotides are TGTGCCAGCAGCTTAGGCGCTAGCCTAAGAGTAACAGATACGCAGTATTTT. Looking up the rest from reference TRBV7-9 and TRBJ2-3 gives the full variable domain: DTGVSQNPRHKITKRGQNVTFRCDPISEHNRLYWYRQTLGQGPEFLTYFQNEAQLEKSRLLSDRFSAERPKGSFSTLEIQRTEQGDSAMYLCASSLGASLRVTDTQYFGPGTRLTVL.